Listed below are T cell receptor beta chains from one sample, sequenced in a study of blood T cell repertoires in COVID-19. Here immunoSEQ multiplex PCR was the method, and the copy in TCRdb shows in-frame clones only, minus some. Among roughly 190,000 clones listed, approximately 85% were seen once. The sequenced sample was PBMCs or T cells enriched from blood (not recorded which). Receptors originate from a man in his forties or fifties who had recovered from COVID-19. Each CDR3 is given with its conserved first and last residue. D genes are given only for firm matches. Clone size is shown for a subset of rows, as once, few, many or a class of expanded clone.

clone size | J gene | D gene | V gene | CDR3 protein | CDR3 DNA
- | TRBJ1-2 | TRBD1 | TRBV6-5 | CASSTGGAGDYGYTF | TGTGCCAGCAGTACAGGGGGCGCAGGGGACTATGGCTACACCTTC
- | TRBJ2-7 | TRBD2 | TRBV7-9 | CASSLVGSGSYEQYF | TGTGCCAGCAGCTTAGTTGGTAGCGGGAGCTACGAGCAGTACTTC
- | TRBJ1-2 | - | TRBV12-3/TRBV12-4 | CASSLAGGLSYTF | TGTGCCAGCAGTTTAGCCGGTGGTTTGTCCTACACCTTC
- | TRBJ2-3 | TRBD2 | TRBV5-4 | CASSSGLAGGGGVSADTQYF | TGTGCCAGCAGCTCGGGACTAGCGGGAGGAGGGGGTGTTAGCGCAGATACGCAGTATTTT
once | TRBJ1-6 | - | TRBV6-1 | CASSDRRGNSPLHF | TGTGCCAGCAGTGATCGAAGGGGCAATTCACCCCTCCACTTT
- | TRBJ2-6 | TRBD2 | TRBV10-3 | CAISESGLAGVSSGANVLTF | TGTGCCATCAGTGAGTCCGGACTAGCGGGAGTTTCCTCTGGGGCCAACGTCCTGACTTTC
- | TRBJ1-2 | - | TRBV13 | CASSLGRGSSNYGYTF | TGTGCCAGCAGCTTAGGCCGGGGGTCCTCTAACTATGGCTACACCTTC
- | TRBJ2-7 | TRBD2 | TRBV9 | CASSPQTSGTSYEQYF | TGTGCCAGCAGCCCCCAGACTAGCGGGACCTCCTACGAGCAGTACTTC
- | TRBJ2-3 | - | TRBV2 | CASSAQSLAHTDTQYF | TGTGCCAGCAGTGCTCAATCATTAGCCCACACAGATACGCAGTATTTT
once | TRBJ1-2 | - | TRBV24-1 | CATGDNNYGYTF | TGTGCCACCGGGGACAATAACTATGGCTACACCTTC
- | TRBJ1-5 | - | TRBV19 | CASSTYSISNQPQHF | TGTGCCAGTAGTACCTACAGTATCAGCAATCAGCCCCAGCATTTT
- | TRBJ2-7 | - | TRBV5-6 | CASSSGGGDLWQYF | TGTGCCAGCAGCTCCGGAGGAGGGGATCTTTGGCAGTACTTC
- | TRBJ2-2 | TRBD2 | TRBV14 | CASSQDQASGRADGELFF | TGTGCCAGCAGCCAAGATCAGGCTAGCGGGAGGGCCGACGGGGAGCTGTTTTTT
- | TRBJ1-5 | - | TRBV15 | CATSRGGRRENQPQHF | TGTGCCACCAGCAGGGGTGGCAGACGGGAGAATCAGCCCCAGCATTTT
- | TRBJ1-5 | - | TRBV28 | CASSLAGQPQHF | TGTGCCAGCAGTTTAGCGGGACAGCCCCAGCATTTT
once | TRBJ2-1 | TRBD2 | TRBV4-1 | CASSQDRFPSGRADNEQFF | TGCGCCAGCAGCCAAGATCGTTTTCCGAGCGGGAGGGCCGACAATGAGCAGTTCTTC
few | TRBJ1-2 | TRBD1 | TRBV4-3 | CASSQDRTGRGYGYTF | TGCGCCAGCAGCCAGGACCGGACAGGGCGGGGCTATGGCTACACCTTC
- | TRBJ1-4 | TRBD1 | TRBV5-1 | CASSLSRGGTGREKLFF | TGCGCCAGCAGCCTGTCTAGGGGCGGGACAGGGAGGGAAAAACTGTTTTTT